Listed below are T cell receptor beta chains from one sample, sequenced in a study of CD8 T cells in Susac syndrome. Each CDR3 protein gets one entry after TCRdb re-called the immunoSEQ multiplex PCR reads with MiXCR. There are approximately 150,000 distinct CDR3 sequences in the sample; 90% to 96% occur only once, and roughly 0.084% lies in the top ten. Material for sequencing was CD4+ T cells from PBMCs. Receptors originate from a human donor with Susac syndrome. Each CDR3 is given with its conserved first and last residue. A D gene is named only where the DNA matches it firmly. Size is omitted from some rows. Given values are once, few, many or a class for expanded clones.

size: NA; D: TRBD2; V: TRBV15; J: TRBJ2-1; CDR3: CATSIYSSGRADNEQFF; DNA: TGTGCCACCAGCATCTACTCTAGCGGGAGGGCCGACAATGAGCAGTTCTTC
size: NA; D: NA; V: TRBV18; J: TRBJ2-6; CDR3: CASSPKNSGANVLTF; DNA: TGTGCCAGCTCACCGAAAAACTCTGGGGCCAACGTCCTGACTTTC
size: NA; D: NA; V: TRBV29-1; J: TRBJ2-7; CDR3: CSVGRDEQYF; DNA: TGCAGCGTTGGCAGGGACGAGCAGTACTTC
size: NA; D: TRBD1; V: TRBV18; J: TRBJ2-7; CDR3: CASSPRLTGGSYEQYF; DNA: TGTGCCAGCTCACCGCGACTTACAGGGGGCTCCTACGAGCAGTACTTC
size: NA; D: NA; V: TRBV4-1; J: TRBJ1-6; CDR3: CASSQPSSGKDSPLHF; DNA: TGCGCCAGCAGCCAACCATCCTCAGGGAAAGATTCACCCCTCCACTTT
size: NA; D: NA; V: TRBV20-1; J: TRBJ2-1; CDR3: CSASHRAETSYNEQFF; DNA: TGCAGTGCTAGTCACCGAGCGGAGACCTCCTACAATGAGCAGTTCTTC
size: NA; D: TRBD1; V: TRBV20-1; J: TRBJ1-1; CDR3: CSAPNRQGRTEAFF; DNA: TGCAGTGCCCCCAACCGACAGGGGAGGACTGAAGCTTTCTTT
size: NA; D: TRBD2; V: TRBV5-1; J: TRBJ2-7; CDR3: CASSLLGSGTYEQYF; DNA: TGCGCCAGCAGCTTGTTGGGTAGCGGGACCTACGAGCAGTACTTC
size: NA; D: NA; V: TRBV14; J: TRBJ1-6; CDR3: CASSQGGRLAPLHF; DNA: TGTGCCAGCAGCCAAGGGGGGCGTTTGGCACCCCTCCACTTT
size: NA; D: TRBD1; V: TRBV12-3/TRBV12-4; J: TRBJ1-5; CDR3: CASSADRTNQPQHF; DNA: TGTGCCAGCAGCGCGGACAGGACCAATCAGCCCCAGCATTTT
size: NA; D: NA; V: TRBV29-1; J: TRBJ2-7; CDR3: CSVGGRNHYEQYF; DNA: TGCAGCGTTGGCGGACGAAACCACTACGAGCAGTACTTC
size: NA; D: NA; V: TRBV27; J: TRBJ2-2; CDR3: CASSNRNTGELFF; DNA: TGTGCCAGCAGTAACCGGAACACCGGGGAGCTGTTTTTT
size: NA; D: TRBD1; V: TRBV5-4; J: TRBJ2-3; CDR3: CASSSQGDTQYF; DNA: TGTGCCAGCAGCTCACAGGGGGATACGCAGTATTTT
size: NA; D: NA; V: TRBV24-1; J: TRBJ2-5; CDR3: CATSGYQETQYF; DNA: TGTGCCACCAGCGGATATCAAGAGACCCAGTACTTC
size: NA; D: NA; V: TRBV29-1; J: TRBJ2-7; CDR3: CSVRLGASSYEQYF; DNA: TGCAGCGTTCGTTTGGGGGCAAGCTCCTACGAGCAGTACTTC
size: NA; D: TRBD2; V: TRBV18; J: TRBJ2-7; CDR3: CASSPGTSGRDEQYF; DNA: TGTGCCAGCTCACCGGGGACTAGCGGTAGGGACGAGCAGTACTTC
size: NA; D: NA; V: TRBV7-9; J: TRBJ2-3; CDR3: CASSLVTQLGDTQYF; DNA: TGTGCCAGCAGCTTAGTGACACAATTAGGAGATACGCAGTATTTT
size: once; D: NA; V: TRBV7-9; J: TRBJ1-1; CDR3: CASSSRARVTEAFF; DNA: TGTGCCAGCAGCTCCAGGGCCAGGGTCACTGAAGCTTTCTTT
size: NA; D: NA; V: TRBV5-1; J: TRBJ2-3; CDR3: CASSHGQPDTQYF; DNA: TGCGCCAGCAGCCACGGACAGCCAGATACGCAGTATTTT
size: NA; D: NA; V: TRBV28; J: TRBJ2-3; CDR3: CATLSTGADTQYF; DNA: TGTGCCACCCTTTCAACGGGGGCAGATACGCAGTATTTT
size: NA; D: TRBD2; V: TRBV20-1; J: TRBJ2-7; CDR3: CSALSTSGVHEQYF; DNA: TGCAGTGCTCTAAGCACTAGCGGGGTCCACGAGCAGTACTTC
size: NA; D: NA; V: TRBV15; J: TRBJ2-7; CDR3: CATSGAGSSYEQYF; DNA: TGTGCCACCAGCGGCGCGGGTAGCTCCTACGAGCAGTACTTC
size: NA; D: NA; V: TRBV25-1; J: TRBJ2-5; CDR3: CASMRGGETQYF; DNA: TGTGCCAGCATGAGGGGCGGAGAGACCCAGTACTTC
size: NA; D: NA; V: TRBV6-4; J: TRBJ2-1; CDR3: CASALTLGSLEQFF; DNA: TGTGCCAGCGCCCTGACATTGGGATCGCTTGAGCAGTTCTTC
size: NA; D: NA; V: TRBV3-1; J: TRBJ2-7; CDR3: CASSQVYEQYF; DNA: TGTGCCAGCAGCCAAGTCTACGAGCAGTACTTC
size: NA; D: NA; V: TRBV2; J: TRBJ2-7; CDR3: CATTESTVTYEQYF; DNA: TGTGCCACGACTGAGTCGACGGTCACCTACGAGCAGTACTTC
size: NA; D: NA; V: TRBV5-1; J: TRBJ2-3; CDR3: CASSPDRSTDTQYF; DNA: TGCGCCAGCAGCCCGGACAGAAGCACAGATACGCAGTATTTT
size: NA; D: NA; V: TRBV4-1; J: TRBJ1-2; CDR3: CASSQPGTANSYTF; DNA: TGCGCCAGCAGCCAGCCCGGGACGGCCAATAGCTACACCTTC
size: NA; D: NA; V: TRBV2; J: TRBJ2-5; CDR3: CASSGGSQETQYF; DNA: TGTGCCAGCAGTGGCGGGTCTCAAGAGACCCAGTACTTC